This TCR beta chain originates from a study of shared clonotypes between healthy human individuals (dated by TCRdb to 2018 to 2020). General notes on the study: The cohort included a few men and a couple of women between 18 and 49 years of age. Different laboratories and diverse techniques were used to prepare libraries and sequence TCR repertoires, to increase sequencing depth and limit assay-specific biases. For each donor, CD4 naive and CD4 memory were each given three plates, CD8 naive was given two plates, and CD8 memory was given one plate. Per donor, leukapheresis produced somewhere between about 0.9 and 9 billion PBMCs. To estimate repertoire size and how much clonotypes are shared between individuals, the study performed deep sequencing of blood TCR repertoires from a handful of healthy adults.

Using the deep immunoSEQ assay, TCR CDR3 regions were amplified from genomic DNA by multiplex PCR. For each cell subset, the extracted genomic DNA was distributed evenly across all wells of several immunoSEQ 96-well plates, and each plate served as one replicate. Each replicate PCR for sorted subsets received 200 ng genomic DNA, equal to about 30,000 T cell genomes. Purified libraries were quantified with a Qubit 3.0 fluorometer, sized on a Bioanalyzer 2100, and re-quantified with the KAPA Library Quantification kit. Every immunoSEQ 96-well plate was sequenced on a separate single-read 150-cycle Illumina NextSeq 550 flow cell. In the paper's pipeline: Because the immunoSEQ output held only junctional sequences and lacked quality scores, the filtering could not match the filtering applied to full-length reads. Sequences were annotated with PyIR, a Python wrapper for IgBLAST v1.9, using IMGT germline references to assign V/J genes and CDR3. Any read was removed if the V/J assignment was weak (E-value above 1e-6), the CDR3 was missing, or the read contained stop codons, out-of-frame junctions, or ambiguous translated residues. V3J clonotypes were defined as sequences sharing an identical inferred V gene, J gene, and CDR3 amino acid sequence. The percentage overlap between two repertoires was calculated by dividing the number of shared unique clonotypes by the size of the smaller repertoire. RTK rarefaction, the Chao1 estimator, and Recon v2.1 estimates of unobserved clonotypes were used to assess repertoire richness. For all TCRbeta clonotypes obtained by the gDNA method from a few donors, generation probabilities were computed with OLGA. In its TCRdb copy, this immuneACCESS table keeps in-frame sequences only and misses some clones. Where compared with another copy, unresolved V genes explain less than half of these, and the others have no known cause. From that table come the V and J calls and clone size; the DNA was used to work out D and trimming. Across this sample there are 1.5 million to 2.5 million clones, with approximately 95% seen only once. 1.2% of the sample is in the top ten clones.

The CDR3 sequence holds 19 residues, the cysteine and phenylalanine included. CDR3 DNA only is kept here, 57 bases in frame from base 1. Study-wide findings and limitations: Higher generation probabilities were observed for clonotypes shared by all four sorted-subset donors than for non-shared clonotypes. Rarefaction of sorted-subset datasets indicated incomplete sequencing despite the large sequencing depth. The genetic and exposure-history diversity represented was limited by the small number of donors. Naive subsets generally had larger estimated clonotype richness than memory subsets. Pairwise subsampling led to the expectation that sequencing depth would affect the degree of clonotype sharing among donors. Only blood was sampled, and tissue TCR repertoires likely differ from those in blood. About 5% of naive CD4, 3.5% of naive CD8, 2.3% of memory CD4, and around 0.4% of memory CD8 clonotypes were shared across several donors.

For the CD8 naive samples, CD45RO-negative cells were positively selected for CCR7, yielding a CD45RA+CCR7+ population from which TemRA cells were excluded. Healthy HIV-negative adults with no recently reported acute infections or vaccinations were included as donors. Every donor was a Caucasian adult residing in Nashville, Tennessee, USA. After blood collection by leukapheresis, PBMCs were isolated using Ficoll-Histopaque density gradient centrifugation and then cryopreserved in the vapor phase of liquid nitrogen. Purity and quantity of every magnetically sorted T cell population were checked by analytical flow cytometry. Genomic DNA was isolated from each sorted fraction and quantified by UV absorbance on a Nanodrop 2000c. A word on this clone: Its antigen is unknown. No clone much larger than this one lies a single base away; base qualities are absent.

The source of this sequence is a man aged 18 to 29 in good health. Sequencing was performed on naive CD8+ T cells sorted from blood. What the cell subset or site label conveys for this sample: CD45RA+CCR7+. The V gene is TRBV21-1 and the J gene is TRBJ2-7; TRBD1 is taken as the D call from the table, unchecked against the DNA. TRBV21-1 is termed a pseudogene. CDR3 sequence: CASSKDRTGGEILSYEQYF. The nucleotide sequence is given as TGTGCCAGCAGCAAAGATCGGACAGGGGGCGAGATATTATCCTACGAGCAGTACTTC.